This note documents a single TCR beta chain sequence. Its antigen is not identified. This entry belongs to a study of cytomegalovirus exposure and HLA in healthy donors. Study-wide results and limits: Most TCR beta V segments were productive about 87% or about 30% of the time in an earlier analysis.

PCR involved 60 Vbeta and 13 Jbeta primers. Data came from immunoSEQ multiplex PCR; TCRdb stores just in-frame clones and leaves some out. This table has 100,000 to 150,000 clones, under 80% appearing once. This TCR was recovered from a man between 60 and 75 years old in good health and CMV-seropositive. Material for sequencing was PBMCs.

As DNA, the CDR3 is TGTGCCAGCAGCTTAGGGGGCGCGTTCAATGAGCAGTTCTTC. Protein sequence: CASSLGGAFNEQFF. The genes are TRBV13 and TRBJ2-1; D is undetermined. CDR3 length equals 14 residues. Germline V lookup: CDR1 PRHDT, CDR2 FYEKMQ (reference sequence). Trimming took off 0 bases at V and 6 bases at J, with 9 bases between the two ends.